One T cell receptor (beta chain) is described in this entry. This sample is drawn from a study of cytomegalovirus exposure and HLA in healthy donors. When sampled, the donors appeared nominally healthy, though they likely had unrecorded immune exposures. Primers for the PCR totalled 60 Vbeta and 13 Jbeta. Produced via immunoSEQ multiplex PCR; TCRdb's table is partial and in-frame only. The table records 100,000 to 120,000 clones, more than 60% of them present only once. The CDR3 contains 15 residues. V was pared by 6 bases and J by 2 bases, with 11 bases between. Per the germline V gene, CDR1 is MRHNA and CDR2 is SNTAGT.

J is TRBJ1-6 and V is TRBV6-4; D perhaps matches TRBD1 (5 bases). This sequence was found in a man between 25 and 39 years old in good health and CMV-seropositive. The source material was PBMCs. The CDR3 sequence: CASSSRATYNSPLHF. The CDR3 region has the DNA TGTGCCAGCAGCTCCAGGGCGACCTATAATTCACCCCTCCACTTT.